Listed below are T cell receptor beta chains from one sample, sequenced in a study of blood T cell repertoires in COVID-19. This table comes from immunoSEQ multiplex PCR, and its TCRdb copy is limited to in-frame clones, with some not included. The sample lists 210,000 or so clones, 84% seen once, with roughly 5.3% in the top ten. The sequencing sample was made of peripheral blood. Receptors were obtained from a woman between 65 and 79 years old with active or convalescent COVID-19. CDR3s include the opening cysteine and the closing phenylalanine or tryptophan. The order of the fields is CDR3 DNA, CDR3 protein, D gene, clone size, J gene, V gene. The D gene is left open where the match is weak. Not every row has a clone size; where given, it reads once, few, many or a size class.

DNA: TGTGCCAGCTCAGCTACCACGTCCGACAGGTCCTATGGCTACACCTTC; CDR3: CASSATTSDRSYGYTF; D: NA; size: NA; J: TRBJ1-2; V: TRBV18
DNA: TGTGCCAGCACACGAGCGGGAGGAGTTGGAAACATTCAGTACTTC; CDR3: CASTRAGGVGNIQYF; D: TRBD2; size: few; J: TRBJ2-4; V: TRBV5-5
DNA: TGCGCCAGCAGCTTGGCAGCTAGCGGGAGGTCTGGTACGCAGTATTTT; CDR3: CASSLAASGRSGTQYF; D: TRBD2; size: NA; J: TRBJ2-3; V: TRBV5-1
DNA: TGCGCCAGCAGCTGGGGGACAGCCAACCAGAATCCTGAAGCTTTCTTT; CDR3: CASSWGTANQNPEAFF; D: TRBD1; size: NA; J: TRBJ1-1; V: TRBV5-1
DNA: TGTGCCAGCAGCCCGACTAGCGGAAACAATGAGCAGTTCTTC; CDR3: CASSPTSGNNEQFF; D: TRBD2; size: NA; J: TRBJ2-1; V: TRBV7-3
DNA: TGTGCCACCCGGGGATCAGCGAGAGAGACCCAGTACTTC; CDR3: CATRGSARETQYF; D: NA; size: NA; J: TRBJ2-5; V: TRBV10-3
DNA: TGTGCCAGCAGACCAGGACTAGCGGAAGAGACCCAGTACTTC; CDR3: CASRPGLAEETQYF; D: TRBD2; size: NA; J: TRBJ2-5; V: TRBV28
DNA: TGTGCCAGTAGTATAGGGCTGAACACCGGGGAGCTGTTTTTT; CDR3: CASSIGLNTGELFF; D: NA; size: few; J: TRBJ2-2; V: TRBV19
DNA: TGTGCCAGCCGGCGGGAGTACAATGAGCAGTTCTTC; CDR3: CASRREYNEQFF; D: TRBD2; size: NA; J: TRBJ2-1; V: TRBV12-3/TRBV12-4
DNA: TGTGCCAGTAGTGATCTAGCGGGAGGATCAGATACGCAGTATTTT; CDR3: CASSDLAGGSDTQYF; D: TRBD2; size: NA; J: TRBJ2-3; V: TRBV19
DNA: TGTGCCAGCAGTCGGGACTACGCCTACGAGCAGTACTTC; CDR3: CASSRDYAYEQYF; D: TRBD2; size: NA; J: TRBJ2-7; V: TRBV28
DNA: TGTGCCAGCAGCTTGTTCGGTAGCGGGGTAAAAGGCAAAAACATTCAGTACTTC; CDR3: CASSLFGSGVKGKNIQYF; D: TRBD2; size: NA; J: TRBJ2-4; V: TRBV5-4
DNA: TGCGCCAGCAGCCAAAACCTAGCAGATTACAATGAGCAGTTCTTC; CDR3: CASSQNLADYNEQFF; D: NA; size: NA; J: TRBJ2-1; V: TRBV4-1
DNA: TGCGCCAGCAGCTTCGGGGTGCTGGACACCTCTCGGGCGGGAGGGCCTTCAGAGCAGTACTTC; CDR3: CASSFGVLDTSRAGGPSEQYF; D: TRBD2; size: NA; J: TRBJ2-7; V: TRBV5-1
DNA: TGTGCCAGCAGTTCTACCGGGACTAGGGGCAATGAGCAGTTCTTC; CDR3: CASSSTGTRGNEQFF; D: TRBD2; size: NA; J: TRBJ2-1; V: TRBV6-5
DNA: TGCGCCAGCAGCTTGGGGACAGGTGACGAGCAGTTCTTC; CDR3: CASSLGTGDEQFF; D: TRBD1; size: NA; J: TRBJ2-1; V: TRBV5-1
DNA: TGCGCCAGCAGCTTGATCGGGACTAGCGGGAGGGATGAGCAGTACTTC; CDR3: CASSLIGTSGRDEQYF; D: TRBD2; size: NA; J: TRBJ2-7; V: TRBV5-1
DNA: TGTGCCAGCATTCACAGGGGGCTAAGGAACGAGCAGTACTTC; CDR3: CASIHRGLRNEQYF; D: TRBD1; size: NA; J: TRBJ2-7; V: TRBV19
DNA: TGTGCCACCAGTGATCCCCTACTAGCGCGCGATGAGCAGTTCTTC; CDR3: CATSDPLLARDEQFF; D: TRBD2; size: NA; J: TRBJ2-1; V: TRBV24-1
DNA: TGTGCCAGCAGCGATACCCCGGGACAGCCACAGGAGCAGTTCTTC; CDR3: CASSDTPGQPQEQFF; D: TRBD1; size: NA; J: TRBJ2-1; V: TRBV9
DNA: TGTGCCAGCAGCAAAGTTGTAGAGCAGTACTTC; CDR3: CASSKVVEQYF; D: NA; size: few; J: TRBJ2-7; V: TRBV21-1
DNA: TGTGCCAGCAGCTTCCTCGGGACAGGGGGCGGCGAGCAGTACTTC; CDR3: CASSFLGTGGGEQYF; D: TRBD1; size: once; J: TRBJ2-7; V: TRBV5-4
DNA: TGTGCCAGCAGCTTTGGGGCAGGGGGAAACACCATATATTTT; CDR3: CASSFGAGGNTIYF; D: NA; size: few; J: TRBJ1-3; V: TRBV5-6
DNA: TGTGCCAGTAGTATAGTCGGGGGAGGGGAAAATGAGCAGTTCTTC; CDR3: CASSIVGGGENEQFF; D: TRBD2; size: NA; J: TRBJ2-1; V: TRBV19
DNA: TGCGCCAGCAGCTTGGATGGCGGCAGCTACTACGAGCAGTACTTC; CDR3: CASSLDGGSYYEQYF; D: NA; size: NA; J: TRBJ2-7; V: TRBV5-1
DNA: TGTGCCAGCAGCATAGCAGGAGGCGCCTACAATGAGCAGTTCTTC; CDR3: CASSIAGGAYNEQFF; D: NA; size: NA; J: TRBJ2-1; V: TRBV11-3
DNA: TGTGCCAGTAGGATCCGGGAGCGGAGAAACTCCTATAATTCACCCCTCCACTTT; CDR3: CASRIRERRNSYNSPLHF; D: NA; size: NA; J: TRBJ1-6; V: TRBV19
DNA: TGTGCCAGCAGCCCTTCGACAGGGCGGAGTGAGCAGTTCTTC; CDR3: CASSPSTGRSEQFF; D: TRBD1; size: NA; J: TRBJ2-1; V: TRBV9
DNA: TGTGCCAGTAGTATATTCCGCGGACAGGCCACGGGGCAGCCCCAGCATTTT; CDR3: CASSIFRGQATGQPQHF; D: TRBD1; size: NA; J: TRBJ1-5; V: TRBV19
DNA: TGTGCCAGCAGTCCCGACAGGGACCCCTACGAGCAGTACTTC; CDR3: CASSPDRDPYEQYF; D: TRBD1; size: NA; J: TRBJ2-7; V: TRBV6-5
DNA: TGTGCCAGCTCACCTACTTCAATTGAGCAGTTCTTC; CDR3: CASSPTSIEQFF; D: NA; size: NA; J: TRBJ2-1; V: TRBV18
DNA: TGTGCCACCAGTAACAGGGTCGACAATGAGCAGTTCTTC; CDR3: CATSNRVDNEQFF; D: NA; size: NA; J: TRBJ2-1; V: TRBV24-1
DNA: TGTGCCAGCAGCCTGGGACAGGGTAGGAGCACTGAAGCTTTCTTT; CDR3: CASSLGQGRSTEAFF; D: TRBD1; size: NA; J: TRBJ1-1; V: TRBV7-9
DNA: TGTGCCAGCAGTCCGCGGACAGGGGGCACAGATACGCAGTATTTT; CDR3: CASSPRTGGTDTQYF; D: TRBD1; size: NA; J: TRBJ2-3; V: TRBV27
DNA: TGTGCCAGCAGCTTCGGACAGGGAGACACCATATATTTT; CDR3: CASSFGQGDTIYF; D: TRBD1; size: NA; J: TRBJ1-3; V: TRBV7-3
DNA: TGCGCCAGCAGTTGGGACTCCCCTCACAATGAGCAGTTCTTC; CDR3: CASSWDSPHNEQFF; D: NA; size: NA; J: TRBJ2-1; V: TRBV5-1
DNA: TGTGCCATCAATCTTCAGGGTATGGGCAATCAGCCCCAGCATTTT; CDR3: CAINLQGMGNQPQHF; D: NA; size: NA; J: TRBJ1-5; V: TRBV28
DNA: TGCAGCGCCCTGAAGAAAGCGGGAGTAGGCACCGGGGAGCTGTTTTTT; CDR3: CSALKKAGVGTGELFF; D: TRBD2; size: few; J: TRBJ2-2; V: TRBV29-1